Listed here is a single T cell receptor (beta chain). The data were taken from a study of blood T cell repertoires in COVID-19. Study details: T cells, B-cell-depleted T cells, or PBMCs supplied cDNA or gDNA.

Trimming took 2 bases from V and 4 from J, leaving 13 bases between them. The CDR3 is 15 amino acids. Germline V gene lookup returns CDR1 SGHDT and CDR2 YYEEEE. Here immunoSEQ multiplex PCR was the method, and the copy in TCRdb shows in-frame clones only, minus some. The table includes fewer than 200,000 clones, roughly 90% detected once. Source material: peripheral blood. V gene TRBV5-6 combines with J gene TRBJ2-1; D perhaps matches TRBD2 (7 bases). The clonotype originates from a woman aged 45-65 years with acute or convalescent COVID-19. CDR3 coding DNA: TGTGCCAGCAGCTTAGGCGGGGGCCAGTACAATGAGCAGTTCTTC. As protein: CASSLGGGQYNEQFF.